The clone carrying this T cell receptor (beta chain) showed up just a few times. Trimming left V 8 bases short and J 2 bases short, with 13 bases between. The CDR3 spans 15 residues. CDR1 and CDR2 from the germline V gene are MDHEN and SYDVKM. TCRdb recomputed calls from the RT-PCR reads with MiXCR, one row per CDR3 protein. Altogether 650,000 to 800,000 distinct CDR3 sequences are present, 13% to 15% being singletons, with the ten largest covering roughly 3.6%. The chain couples TRBV28 to TRBJ2-6; D perhaps matches TRBD2 (5 bases). The sequenced sample consisted of memory CD4+ T cells from blood. The TCR was taken from a female donor in good health, serving as a healthy control. The CDR3 here is CASGRVPAGANVLTF. The CDR3 region has the DNA TGTGCCAGCGGGAGAGTTCCGGCTGGGGCCAACGTCCTGACTTTC. Full variable domain (missing parts from reference TRBV28 and TRBJ2-6): DVKVTQSSRYLVKRTGEKVFLECVQDMDHENMFWYRQDPGLGLRLIYFSYDVKMKEKGDIPEGYSVSREKKERFSLILESASTNQTSMYLCASGRVPAGANVLTFGAGSRLTVL.